This is a list of T cell receptor beta chains from one sample in a study of blood T cells in healthy people across ages. TCRdb re-called the 5' RACE reads with MiXCR, one entry per CDR3 protein. The repertoire holds hundreds of thousands of distinct CDR3 sequences, with about 54% as singletons. The sample was blood. The receptors were sampled from a man aged 60 to 75 in good health. Each CDR3 is given with its conserved first and last residue. The D gene is left open where the match is weak. Part of the rows lack a size; the others show once, few, many or a class for expanded clones.

.	TRBD2	TRBV4-2	TRBJ2-5	TGTGCCAGCAGCCAAGGCCAGCGGGGGGCACAAGAGACCCAGTACTTC	CASSQGQRGAQETQYF
.	TRBD1	TRBV28	TRBJ1-2	TGTGCCAGCATGGACAGGGGAAAAGGTGGCTACACCTTC	CASMDRGKGGYTF
.	.	TRBV28	TRBJ1-2	TGTGCCAGCAGTTTATCCCAGGGGAGGGGCCATGGCTACACCTTC	CASSLSQGRGHGYTF
.	TRBD1	TRBV20-1	TRBJ1-2	TGCAGTGCTAGAGACGGGACAGGGTCGTTTGGCTACACCTTC	CSARDGTGSFGYTF
few	.	TRBV5-1	TRBJ2-6	TGCGCCAGCAGCTCAGGAGTCCCGTACGGGGCCAACGTCCTGACTTTC	CASSSGVPYGANVLTF
.	.	TRBV6-5	TRBJ2-4	TGTGCCGGCAGGTTCGGGATTGTGGCCAAAAACATTCAGTACTTC	CAGRFGIVAKNIQYF
.	TRBD1	TRBV4-1	TRBJ2-1	TGCGCCAGCAGCATTCGACAGGGGCCCCACAATGAGCAGTTCTTC	CASSIRQGPHNEQFF
.	.	TRBV29-1	TRBJ1-2	TGCAGCGTCGCCGGGGGGGATAGACGTGGCTACACCTTC	CSVAGGDRRGYTF
many	.	TRBV7-9	TRBJ1-5	TGTGCCAGCAGCCGGGGACCATCGGATAGCAATCAGCCCCAGCATTTT	CASSRGPSDSNQPQHF
few	TRBD1	TRBV6-5	TRBJ2-1	TGTGCCAGCAGCCCATCGACAGGGATCCATGAGCAGTTCTTC	CASSPSTGIHEQFF
.	.	TRBV21-1	TRBJ2-5	TGTGCCAGCAGCTCAGCTTCAGGGCTGTTGGAGACCCAGTACTTC	CASSSASGLLETQYF
few	TRBD2	TRBV5-1	TRBJ2-1	TGCGCCAGCAGCATGGGACTAGCGGGGGGGCGGAGCTCCTACAATGAGCAGTTCTTC	CASSMGLAGGRSSYNEQFF
.	.	TRBV9	TRBJ2-5	TGTGCCAGCAGCGTATTTAGCGCCCAAGAGACCCAGTACTTC	CASSVFSAQETQYF
.	.	TRBV20-1	TRBJ2-3	TGCAGTGCTAGAGTGACCGCGAGACAGTATTTT	CSARVTARQYF
few	TRBD2	TRBV20-1	TRBJ2-1	TGCAGTGCTAGAGATCGCGAGTTAGCGGGGGTTAATGAGCAGTTCTTC	CSARDRELAGVNEQFF
few	.	TRBV21-1	TRBJ1-1	TGTGCCAGCGCAGGGAAGTCACGCTATAGGAACACTGAAGCTTTCTTT	CASAGKSRYRNTEAFF
.	.	TRBV2	TRBJ2-3	TGTGCCAGCAGGGTAGCGGGCACAGATACGCAGTATTTT	CASRVAGTDTQYF
once	TRBD1	TRBV20-1	TRBJ1-2	TGCAGTGCTGACCCTTTTGGACAGGGGGTTGGCTACACCTTC	CSADPFGQGVGYTF
.	.	TRBV12-3/TRBV12-4	TRBJ2-5	TGTGCCAGCAGTTTCACGAGCGCGGGGCAAGAGACCCAGTACTTC	CASSFTSAGQETQYF
few	.	TRBV5-1	TRBJ2-7	TGCGCCAGCAGCCAGACAGGTTCAGGGCAGTACTTC	CASSQTGSGQYF
.	.	TRBV29-1	TRBJ2-7	TGCAGCGTTGGTGAGTTGGGCAAAACCTACGAGCAGTACTTC	CSVGELGKTYEQYF
many	TRBD1	TRBV6-5	TRBJ1-2	TGTGCCAGCACCATGACAGGGCGGAATAACTATGGCTACACCTTC	CASTMTGRNNYGYTF
.	TRBD2	TRBV20-1	TRBJ2-1	TGCAGTGCTAGTGCTAGCCCGGGGGGCAATGAGCAGTTCTTC	CSASASPGGNEQFF
.	TRBD2	TRBV10-3	TRBJ2-7	TGTGCCACCGTTATCGGACTAGCGGGCTCCTACGAGCAGTACTTC	CATVIGLAGSYEQYF
.	.	TRBV12-3/TRBV12-4	TRBJ2-7	TGTGCCAGCAGCCCTCGGGCAGACTACGAGCAGTACTTC	CASSPRADYEQYF
.	.	TRBV11-2	TRBJ2-3	TGTGCCAGCAGCTATTCCCAGGGGTCAGATACGCAGTATTTT	CASSYSQGSDTQYF
.	.	TRBV10-3	TRBJ1-2	TGTGCCATCAGTGAGTCGGTTTCAGGCGGCTACACCTTC	CAISESVSGGYTF
.	.	TRBV5-1	TRBJ2-3	TGCGCCAGCAGCCGGGAACCAGGCAGCGATACGCAGTATTTT	CASSREPGSDTQYF
.	.	TRBV9	TRBJ2-7	TGTGCCAGCAGCGTAACCTCAGCGGGCTCCAGGGACGAGCAGTACTTC	CASSVTSAGSRDEQYF
.	TRBD1	TRBV5-1	TRBJ2-5	TGCGCCAGCAGCGTGGACAGGCCCAGTGAGGAGACCCAGTACTTC	CASSVDRPSEETQYF
.	.	TRBV6-6	TRBJ2-6	TGTGCCAGCAGTACCTTTAGGGGTCCTGGGGCCAACGTCCTGACTTTC	CASSTFRGPGANVLTF
.	TRBD1	TRBV6-1	TRBJ2-1	TGTGCCAGCCAGCAAAAGACAGGGCAGCAGTTCTTC	CASQQKTGQQFF
.	.	TRBV6-2/TRBV6-3	TRBJ2-7	TGTGCCAGCAGTGGAGGGGGGGTTCTCTACGAGCAGTACTTC	CASSGGGVLYEQYF
many	.	TRBV27	TRBJ1-1	TGTGCCAGCAGTTTACGGGGGGGCAGGGGAGCTTTCTTT	CASSLRGGRGAFF
.	.	TRBV4-1	TRBJ2-5	TGCGCCAGCAGCCAAGTACCCGGACAGCAAGAGACCCAGTACTTC	CASSQVPGQQETQYF
.	.	TRBV7-2	TRBJ2-3	TGTGCCAGCAGCTTAGGGACACTTCAAAGGGGCACAGATACGCAGTATTTT	CASSLGTLQRGTDTQYF
few	TRBD2	TRBV7-8	TRBJ2-3	TGTGCCAGCAGCTTATCTCCTAGCGGGGGTAGCACAGATACGCAGTATTTT	CASSLSPSGGSTDTQYF
.	.	TRBV4-1	TRBJ1-4	TGCGCCAGCAGCGAGGGGACTCCGTTATCGGAAAAACTGTTTTTT	CASSEGTPLSEKLFF
few	TRBD2	TRBV5-1	TRBJ2-1	TGCGCCAGCAGCCCCGGGACTAGCGCCTACAATGAGCAGTTCTTC	CASSPGTSAYNEQFF
.	TRBD1	TRBV20-1	TRBJ2-1	TGCAGTGCTAGCATACAGGGGCGGCGTTACAATGAGCAGTTCTTC	CSASIQGRRYNEQFF
.	.	TRBV25-1	TRBJ2-5	TGTGCCAGCAGTGGGGATACTTCGGAGACCCAGTACTTC	CASSGDTSETQYF
.	.	TRBV6-5	TRBJ2-3	TGTGCCAGCAGAGTACTAGAAGCAGATACGCAGTATTTT	CASRVLEADTQYF
.	.	TRBV18	TRBJ1-2	TGTGCCAGCTCACCATCGGGCAGGGAACAGTATGGCTACACCTTC	CASSPSGREQYGYTF